This T cell receptor (beta chain) appears in the sequencing data of a study of blood T cell repertoires in COVID-19. The CDR3 runs 15 residues. Germline V gene data show CDR1 as MRHNA and CDR2 as SNTAGT. The junction had 6 bases not matched to a gene; V was cut back by 6 bases and J by 5 bases. Participants had their cohort set by participant-reported clinical history. Using immunoSEQ multiplex PCR, the repertoire was profiled, and TCRdb retains in-frame clones only, with some absent. The sample holds over 100,000 clones, around 83% seen once. The sample was PBMCs or T cells enriched from blood (not recorded which). The chain is built from TRBV6-4 and TRBJ2-1; 11 bases align to TRBD2. The sequence was obtained from a woman in her twenties or thirties who had recovered from COVID-19. CDR3 coding DNA: TGTGCCAGCAGCCTTCTAGCGGGAGGTAACAATGAGCAGTTCTTC. Residues: CASSLLAGGNNEQFF.